This paragraph covers one T cell receptor beta chain sequence. The sample originates from a study of Graves' ophthalmopathy and Graves' hyperthyroidism. Study-level information: Sampling took place at initial diagnosis, with peripheral blood obtained before any treatment.

As the template, RNA transcripts were used to amplify TCR beta CDR3 regions. An initial RT-PCR round employing HTBI primers preceded a second-round multiplex PCR. One entry per CDR3 protein, called by TCRdb with MiXCR from the multiplex PCR reads. The top ten hold more than 2.5% of the sample, which has hundreds of thousands of distinct CDR3 sequences, approximately 39% seen once. Uncontrolled infections, other autoimmune diseases, pregnancy or lactation barred patients from enrollment. It was on clinical symptoms, serum thyroxine, TRAb, thyroid ultrasound and orbital computed tomography that diagnosis relied. What supplied the PBMCs was roughly 11 ml of fresh peripheral blood. CDR1 is KGHDR, CDR2 SFDVKD, per germline. The CDR3 length is 14 residues.

The sample was peripheral blood. The source of this sequence is an adult man with Graves' ophthalmopathy. The rearrangement joins TRBV24-1 to TRBJ2-7, with TRBD1 matching over 9 bases. Judging by the DNA end, TRBJ2-1 fits better; the J call may be wrong. The CDR3 region is CATSDRGQGNEQFF. For the CDR3, the DNA is TGTGCCACCAGTGACCGGGGACAGGGCAATGAGCAGTTCTTC.